These T cell receptor beta chains were read from a single sample in a study of T cell responses to AZD1222 COVID-19 vaccine. Clones were read by immunoSEQ multiplex PCR, and TCRdb kept only the in-frame ones, dropping some. The repertoire has 180,000 or so clones, 90% to 95% of them found once; the top ten carry less than 3%. The sample consisted of peripheral blood, taken on day 0 of AZD1222 vaccination. The receptors come from an adult in good health. The conserved cysteine and the conserved F or W are not part of the CDR3 here.

TRBV2,TRBJ1-2,ASSEGSIYGYT
TRBV4-2,TRBJ2-7,ASSQDGTSGYEQY
TRBV5-1,TRBJ2-5,ASSAQGLAGEGETQY
TRBV4-1,TRBJ2-7,ASSPKGLAASYEQY
TRBV6-2/TRBV6-3,TRBJ1-1,ASSYAKNTEAF
TRBV27,TRBJ2-3,ASMAASGSTDTQY
TRBV28,TRBJ2-7,ASSVRDRAYEQY
TRBV11-1,TRBJ2-1,ASSDSGASYNEQF
TRBV9,TRBJ2-3,ASSVRGDIDTQY
TRBV6-6,TRBJ1-2,ASRDFVGYT
TRBV4-1,TRBJ1-1,ASSLPRGNTEAF
TRBV2,TRBJ1-5,ASSEAGPGGQPQH
TRBV18,TRBJ2-1,ASSPQGGKGYNEQF
TRBV12-5,TRBJ1-5,ASGLMDRPNQPQH
TRBV18,TRBJ2-1,ASSPNQGAGDNEQF
TRBV9,TRBJ1-2,ASSVSSPDRGHGYT
TRBV4-1,TRBJ2-7,ASSQGLAGVVEQY
TRBV10-3,TRBJ1-1,AISLDTNTEAF
TRBV5-1,TRBJ1-1,ASSPTSMNTEAF
TRBV5-6,TRBJ2-3,ASSWGTAVSPDTQY
TRBV19,TRBJ1-1,ASSMARSEAF
TRBV5-1,TRBJ2-3,ASSLSGASTDTQY
TRBV15,TRBJ1-5,ATSRVRQGGNQPQH
TRBV27,TRBJ2-1,ASSLSGTSANNEQF
TRBV9,TRBJ1-2,ASSVSLADNYGYT
TRBV30,TRBJ2-4,AYELGSLAKNIQY
TRBV30,TRBJ1-3,AWAATSGNTIY
TRBV5-1,TRBJ2-7,ASGPRQGRYEQY
TRBV18,TRBJ2-7,ASSPFSGSGKDEQY